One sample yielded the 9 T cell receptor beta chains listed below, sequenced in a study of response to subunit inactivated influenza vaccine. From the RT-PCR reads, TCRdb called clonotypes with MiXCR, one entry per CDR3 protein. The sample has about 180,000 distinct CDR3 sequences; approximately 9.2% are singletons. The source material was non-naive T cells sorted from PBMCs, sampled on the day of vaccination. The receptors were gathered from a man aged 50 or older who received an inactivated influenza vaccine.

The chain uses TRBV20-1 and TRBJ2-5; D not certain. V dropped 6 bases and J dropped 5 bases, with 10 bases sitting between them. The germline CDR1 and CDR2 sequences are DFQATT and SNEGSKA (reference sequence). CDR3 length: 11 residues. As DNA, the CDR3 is TGCAGTGCGCTCTTCCTGGAGACCCAGTACTTC. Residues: CSALFLETQYF.

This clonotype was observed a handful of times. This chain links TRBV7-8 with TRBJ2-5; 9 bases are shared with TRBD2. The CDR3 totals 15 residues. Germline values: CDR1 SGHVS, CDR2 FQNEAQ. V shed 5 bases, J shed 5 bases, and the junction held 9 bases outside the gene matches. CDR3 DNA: TGTGCCAGCAGCACGAGCGGGGGGCGGATTGAGACCCAGTACTTC. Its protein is CASSTSGGRIETQYF.

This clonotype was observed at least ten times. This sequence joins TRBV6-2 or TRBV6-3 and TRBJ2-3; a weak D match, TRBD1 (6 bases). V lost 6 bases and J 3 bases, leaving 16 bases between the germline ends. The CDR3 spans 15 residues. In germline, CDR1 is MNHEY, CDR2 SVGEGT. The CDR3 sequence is CASSNMGARTDTQYF. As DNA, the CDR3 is TGTGCCAGCAGCAACATGGGGGCGAGGACAGATACGCAGTATTTT.

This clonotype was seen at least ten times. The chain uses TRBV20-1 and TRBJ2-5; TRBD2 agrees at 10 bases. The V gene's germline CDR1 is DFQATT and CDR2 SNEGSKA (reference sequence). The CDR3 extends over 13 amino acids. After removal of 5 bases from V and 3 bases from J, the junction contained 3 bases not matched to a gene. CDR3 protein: CSALTSGKETQYF. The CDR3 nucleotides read TGCAGTGCTCTCACTAGCGGGAAAGAGACCCAGTACTTC.

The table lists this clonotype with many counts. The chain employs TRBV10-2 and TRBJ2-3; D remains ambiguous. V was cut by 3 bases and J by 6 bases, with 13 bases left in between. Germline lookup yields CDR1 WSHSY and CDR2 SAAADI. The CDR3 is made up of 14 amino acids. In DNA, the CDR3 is TGCGCCAGCAGTGAAGTCCATCTGACGGATACGCAGTATTTT. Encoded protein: CASSEVHLTDTQYF.

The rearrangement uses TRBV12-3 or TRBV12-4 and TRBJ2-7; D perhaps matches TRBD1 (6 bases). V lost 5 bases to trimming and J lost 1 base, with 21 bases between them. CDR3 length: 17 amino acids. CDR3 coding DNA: TGTGCCAGCAGTGGGGAACAACCGGGACATCCATCCTACGAGCAGTACTTC. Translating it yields CASSGEQPGHPSYEQYF.

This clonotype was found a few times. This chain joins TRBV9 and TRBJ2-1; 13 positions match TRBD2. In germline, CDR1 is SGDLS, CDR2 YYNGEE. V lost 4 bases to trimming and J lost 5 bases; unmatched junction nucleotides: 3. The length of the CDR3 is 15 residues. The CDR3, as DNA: TGTGCCAGCAGCCTTGGGACTAGCGGGGACAATGAGCAGTTCTTC. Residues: CASSLGTSGDNEQFF.

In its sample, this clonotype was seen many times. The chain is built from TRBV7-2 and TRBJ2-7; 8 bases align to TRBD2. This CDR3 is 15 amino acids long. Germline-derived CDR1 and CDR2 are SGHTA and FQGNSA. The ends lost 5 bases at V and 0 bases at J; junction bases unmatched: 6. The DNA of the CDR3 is TGTGCCAGCAGCCCCACTAGCGGCAGCTCCTACGAGCAGTACTTC. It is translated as CASSPTSGSSYEQYF.

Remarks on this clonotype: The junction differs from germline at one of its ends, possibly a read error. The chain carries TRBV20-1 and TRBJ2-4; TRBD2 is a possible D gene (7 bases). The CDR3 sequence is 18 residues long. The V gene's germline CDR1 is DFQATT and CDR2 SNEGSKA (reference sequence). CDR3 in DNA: TGCAGAGCTAGAGATATTCAGACGGGGGGCCTGGCCAAAAACATTCAGTACTTC. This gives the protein CRARDIQTGGLAKNIQYF.